A selection of T cell receptor beta chains follows, all from one sample in a study of metastatic and nonmetastatic thyroid tumors. TCRdb re-clonotyped the PCR reads via MiXCR. The table includes some 28,000 clones, around a sixth detected once. The sample comprised blood. All receptors derive from a female donor with papillary thyroid cancer or a benign thyroid nodule (not recorded which). Some clones in this sample may be carry-over from other donors' samples. The CDR3 runs from the conserved cysteine through the conserved F or W. Each record gives: D gene, clone size, V gene, J gene, CDR3 DNA, CDR3 protein. The D gene is left open where the match is weak. Clone size is not always given. Where it is, it says once, few, many or a class for expanded clones.

D: NA; size: NA; V: TRBV11-2; J: TRBJ2-2; DNA: TGTGCCAGCAGCTTCTCCCGGTACACCGGGGAGCTGTTTTTT; CDR3: CASSFSRYTGELFF
D: NA; size: few; V: TRBV2; J: TRBJ2-3; DNA: TGTGCCAGCATCCACCCACTAGCCGGCACAGATACCCAGTATTTT; CDR3: CASIHPLAGTDTQYF
D: NA; size: few; V: TRBV6-2/TRBV6-3; J: TRBJ2-7; DNA: TGTGCCAGCAGTACCCTACGGACGCAGTACTTC; CDR3: CASSTLRTQYF
D: TRBD1; size: NA; V: TRBV11-2; J: TRBJ2-5; DNA: TGTGCCAGCAACCACCACGGGACAGCCCAAGAGACCCAGTACTTC; CDR3: CASNHHGTAQETQYF
D: TRBD2; size: NA; V: TRBV5-6; J: TRBJ2-3; DNA: TGTGCCAGCAGCTTGGTCGGGAGGGCCGCCGGCACATATACGCAGTATTTT; CDR3: CASSLVGRAAGTYTQYF
D: NA; size: few; V: TRBV6-5; J: TRBJ2-1; DNA: TGTGCCAGCAGTTACTGGGAGACCAATGAGCAGTTCTTC; CDR3: CASSYWETNEQFF
D: NA; size: NA; V: TRBV24-1; J: TRBJ1-6; DNA: TGTGCCACCAGTGCCCTGTCCCTCCAATTT; CDR3: CATSALSLQF
D: TRBD2; size: NA; V: TRBV6-5; J: TRBJ2-7; DNA: TGTGCCAGCAGGTATAAAGGGAGGGCCTACGAGCAGTACTTC; CDR3: CASRYKGRAYEQYF
D: NA; size: many; V: TRBV7-3; J: TRBJ2-1; DNA: TGTGCCAGCAGCGAGGGGAATGGGAATGAGCAGTTCTTC; CDR3: CASSEGNGNEQFF
D: TRBD1; size: many; V: TRBV6-5; J: TRBJ2-5; DNA: TGTGCCAGCAGTTACAGTGACAGGGCCACGACCCAGTACTTC; CDR3: CASSYSDRATTQYF
D: NA; size: NA; V: TRBV30; J: TRBJ1-3; DNA: TGTGCCTGGAGTGACAGTCCTGGAAACACCATATATTTT; CDR3: CAWSDSPGNTIYF
D: TRBD1; size: many; V: TRBV30; J: TRBJ1-5; DNA: TGTGCCTGGTCCCCAGGGGGTAGTCAGCCCCAGCATTTT; CDR3: CAWSPGGSQPQHF
D: TRBD2; size: many; V: TRBV19; J: TRBJ2-7; DNA: TGTGCCAGTAGTCCGGGACTAGCGGGAGGGTACGAGCAGTACTTC; CDR3: CASSPGLAGGYEQYF
D: TRBD2; size: NA; V: TRBV19; J: TRBJ2-1; DNA: TGTGCCAGTAGGTTAGCGGGAGGCCTCTCCTACAATGAGCATTTCTTC; CDR3: CASRLAGGLSYNEHFF
D: TRBD1; size: many; V: TRBV7-9; J: TRBJ2-1; DNA: TGTGCCAGCAGCTTAGCGAAGTCGACAGGGACCTCCTACAATGAGCAGTTCTTC; CDR3: CASSLAKSTGTSYNEQFF
D: NA; size: many; V: TRBV12-3/TRBV12-4; J: TRBJ2-5; DNA: TGTGCCAGCAGCATTGACAGTCAAGAGACCCAGTACTTC; CDR3: CASSIDSQETQYF
D: TRBD1; size: many; V: TRBV6-4; J: TRBJ1-5; DNA: TGTGCCAGCCGGGACAGGGAATTATATAGCAATCAGCCCCAGCATTTT; CDR3: CASRDRELYSNQPQHF
D: TRBD2; size: many; V: TRBV12-3/TRBV12-4; J: TRBJ2-1; DNA: TGTGCCAGCAGTTTCAGCGGGAGTGGCGATGAGCGGTTCTTC; CDR3: CASSFSGSGDERFF
D: TRBD2; size: many; V: TRBV2; J: TRBJ2-7; DNA: TGTGCCAGCAGTGAAGCCCAGCGGGAGCTCGAGCAGTACTTC; CDR3: CASSEAQRELEQYF
D: NA; size: medium-sized; V: TRBV11-2; J: TRBJ2-7; DNA: TGTGCCAGCAGCTTAGACGGTGTAGACGAGCAGTACTTC; CDR3: CASSLDGVDEQYF
D: NA; size: many; V: TRBV4-1; J: TRBJ2-7; DNA: TGCGCCAGCAGCCAAGATGTCGACGAGCAGTACTTC; CDR3: CASSQDVDEQYF
D: NA; size: many; V: TRBV28; J: TRBJ1-2; DNA: TGTGCCAGCAGTTTCGATAGAGTAGGCTACACCTTC; CDR3: CASSFDRVGYTF
D: TRBD1; size: many; V: TRBV6-2/TRBV6-3; J: TRBJ1-2; DNA: TGTGCCAGCAGTCACTACCCGCCCAGGGGGCCTAAAGATGGCTACACCTTC; CDR3: CASSHYPPRGPKDGYTF